Sequencing of this T cell receptor beta chain was carried out in a study of blood T cell repertoires in COVID-19. The CDR3 is 15 amino acids. Germline assignment: CDR1 SGHNT and CDR2 YYREEE (reference sequence). V lost 4 bases to trimming and J lost 6 bases; unmatched junction nucleotides: 10. This clone came up a few times. Produced via immunoSEQ multiplex PCR; TCRdb's table is partial and in-frame only. The data hold tens of thousands of clones, with approximately 80% observed a single time. The TCR was taken from a man in his 70s with COVID-19, enrolled during active disease. The genes are TRBV5-4 and TRBJ2-3; 8 bases match TRBD2. The sequenced sample was peripheral blood. The CDR3 DNA reads as TGTGCCAGCAGCCGGACTAGCTCAGTCCCGGATACGCAGTATTTT. Its protein is CASSRTSSVPDTQYF.